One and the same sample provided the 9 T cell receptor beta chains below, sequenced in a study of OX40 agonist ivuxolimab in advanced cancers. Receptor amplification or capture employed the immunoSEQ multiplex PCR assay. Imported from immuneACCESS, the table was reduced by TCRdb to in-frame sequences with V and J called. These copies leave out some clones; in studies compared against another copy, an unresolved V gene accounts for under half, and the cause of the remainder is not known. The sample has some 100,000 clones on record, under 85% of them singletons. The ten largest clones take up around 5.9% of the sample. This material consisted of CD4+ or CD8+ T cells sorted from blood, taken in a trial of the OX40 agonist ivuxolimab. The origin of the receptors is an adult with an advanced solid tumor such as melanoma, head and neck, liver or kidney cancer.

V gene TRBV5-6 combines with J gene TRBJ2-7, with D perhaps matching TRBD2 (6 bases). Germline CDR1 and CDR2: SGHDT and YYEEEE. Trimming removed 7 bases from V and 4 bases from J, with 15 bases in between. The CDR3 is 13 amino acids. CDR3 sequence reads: CASSRLGRYEQYF. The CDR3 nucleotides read TGTGCCAGCTCACGTCTGGGGAGGTACGAGCAGTACTTC. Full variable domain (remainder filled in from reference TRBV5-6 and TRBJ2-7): DAGVTQSPTHLIKTRGQQVTLRCSPKSGHDTVSWYQQALGQGPQFIFQYYEEEERQRGNFPDRFSGHQFPNYSSELNVNALLLGDSALYLCASSRLGRYEQYFGPGTRLTVT.

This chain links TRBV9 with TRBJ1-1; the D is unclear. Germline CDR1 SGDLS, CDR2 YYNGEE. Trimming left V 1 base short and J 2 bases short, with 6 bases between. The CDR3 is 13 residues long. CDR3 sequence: CASSVLSNTEAFF. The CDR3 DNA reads TGTGCCAGCAGCGTACTATCCAACACTGAAGCTTTCTTT.

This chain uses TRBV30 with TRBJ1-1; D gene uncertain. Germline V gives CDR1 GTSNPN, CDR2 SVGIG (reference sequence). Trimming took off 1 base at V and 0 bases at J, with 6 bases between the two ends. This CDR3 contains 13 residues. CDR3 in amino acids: CAWSEGMNTEAFF. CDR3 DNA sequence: TGTGCCTGGAGTGAAGGCATGAACACTGAAGCTTTCTTT.

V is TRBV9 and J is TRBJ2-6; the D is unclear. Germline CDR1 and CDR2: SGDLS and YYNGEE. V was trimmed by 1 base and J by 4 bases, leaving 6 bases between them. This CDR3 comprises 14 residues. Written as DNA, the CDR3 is TGTGCCAGCAGCGTAAGCACGGGGGCCAACGTCCTGACTTTC. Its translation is CASSVSTGANVLTF.

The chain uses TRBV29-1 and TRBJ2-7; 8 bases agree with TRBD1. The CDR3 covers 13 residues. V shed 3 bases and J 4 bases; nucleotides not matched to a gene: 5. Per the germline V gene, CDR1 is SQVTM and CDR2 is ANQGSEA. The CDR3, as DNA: TGCAGCGTTGATCCAGGGGGCGGGTACGAGCAGTACTTC. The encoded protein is CSVDPGGGYEQYF.

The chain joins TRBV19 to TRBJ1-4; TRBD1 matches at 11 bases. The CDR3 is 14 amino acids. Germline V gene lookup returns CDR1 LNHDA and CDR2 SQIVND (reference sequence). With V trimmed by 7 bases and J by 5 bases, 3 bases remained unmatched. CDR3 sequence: CASTGTGGNEKLFF. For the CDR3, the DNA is TGTGCCAGTACTGGGACAGGGGGGAATGAAAAACTGTTTTTT.

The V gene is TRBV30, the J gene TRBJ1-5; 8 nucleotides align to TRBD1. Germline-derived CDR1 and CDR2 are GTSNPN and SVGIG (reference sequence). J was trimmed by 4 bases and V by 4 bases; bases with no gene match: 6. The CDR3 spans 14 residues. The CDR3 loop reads CAWTTGEGNQPQHF. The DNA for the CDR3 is TGTGCCTGGACGACAGGGGAGGGGAATCAGCCCCAGCATTTT.

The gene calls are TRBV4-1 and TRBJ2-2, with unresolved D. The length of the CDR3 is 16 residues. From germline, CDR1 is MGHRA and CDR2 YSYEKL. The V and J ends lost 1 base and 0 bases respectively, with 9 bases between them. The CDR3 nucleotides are TGCGCCAGCAGCCAAGTAAAGGTAGCGAACACCGGGGAGCTGTTTTTT. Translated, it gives CASSQVKVANTGELFF.

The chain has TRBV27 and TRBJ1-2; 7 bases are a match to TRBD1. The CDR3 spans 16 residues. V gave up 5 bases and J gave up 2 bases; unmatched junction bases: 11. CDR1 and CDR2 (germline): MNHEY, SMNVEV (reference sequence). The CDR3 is CASSPLLNRGNYGYTF. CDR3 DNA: TGTGCCAGCAGTCCCCTACTCAACAGGGGAAACTATGGCTACACCTTC.